This T cell receptor beta chain was found in a study of blood T cells in healthy people across ages. Study-wide results and limits: Whereas aged donors had fewer naive CD4+ cells, long-lived donors had more of them and higher diversity. Donor CMV status was unknown, possibly confounding expanded clonotype changes.

There are 12 residues in the CDR3. Trimming at V came to 7 bases and at J to 11 bases, leaving 3 bases not matched to a gene. CDR1 and CDR2 from the germline V gene are MDHEN and SYDVKM. The second PCR ran roughly 6 to 11 cycles with a sample-barcoded 5' primer and J-beta primers. TCRdb reanalysed the 5' RACE reads using MiXCR and keeps one entry per CDR3 protein. The sample comprises roughly 1,700,000 distinct CDR3 sequences, 28% of which are singletons, and 7% to 9% rests with the top ten. Note on this clonotype: Antigen specificity is unknown.

The receptor was isolated from a woman aged 30 to 39 in good health. Sequencing input: blood. The chain combines TRBV28 with TRBJ1-6; the match to TRBD1 covers 9 bases. The DNA of the CDR3 is TGTGCCAGCAAACAGGGGGCTACACCCCTCCACTTT. It specifies CASKQGATPLHF.